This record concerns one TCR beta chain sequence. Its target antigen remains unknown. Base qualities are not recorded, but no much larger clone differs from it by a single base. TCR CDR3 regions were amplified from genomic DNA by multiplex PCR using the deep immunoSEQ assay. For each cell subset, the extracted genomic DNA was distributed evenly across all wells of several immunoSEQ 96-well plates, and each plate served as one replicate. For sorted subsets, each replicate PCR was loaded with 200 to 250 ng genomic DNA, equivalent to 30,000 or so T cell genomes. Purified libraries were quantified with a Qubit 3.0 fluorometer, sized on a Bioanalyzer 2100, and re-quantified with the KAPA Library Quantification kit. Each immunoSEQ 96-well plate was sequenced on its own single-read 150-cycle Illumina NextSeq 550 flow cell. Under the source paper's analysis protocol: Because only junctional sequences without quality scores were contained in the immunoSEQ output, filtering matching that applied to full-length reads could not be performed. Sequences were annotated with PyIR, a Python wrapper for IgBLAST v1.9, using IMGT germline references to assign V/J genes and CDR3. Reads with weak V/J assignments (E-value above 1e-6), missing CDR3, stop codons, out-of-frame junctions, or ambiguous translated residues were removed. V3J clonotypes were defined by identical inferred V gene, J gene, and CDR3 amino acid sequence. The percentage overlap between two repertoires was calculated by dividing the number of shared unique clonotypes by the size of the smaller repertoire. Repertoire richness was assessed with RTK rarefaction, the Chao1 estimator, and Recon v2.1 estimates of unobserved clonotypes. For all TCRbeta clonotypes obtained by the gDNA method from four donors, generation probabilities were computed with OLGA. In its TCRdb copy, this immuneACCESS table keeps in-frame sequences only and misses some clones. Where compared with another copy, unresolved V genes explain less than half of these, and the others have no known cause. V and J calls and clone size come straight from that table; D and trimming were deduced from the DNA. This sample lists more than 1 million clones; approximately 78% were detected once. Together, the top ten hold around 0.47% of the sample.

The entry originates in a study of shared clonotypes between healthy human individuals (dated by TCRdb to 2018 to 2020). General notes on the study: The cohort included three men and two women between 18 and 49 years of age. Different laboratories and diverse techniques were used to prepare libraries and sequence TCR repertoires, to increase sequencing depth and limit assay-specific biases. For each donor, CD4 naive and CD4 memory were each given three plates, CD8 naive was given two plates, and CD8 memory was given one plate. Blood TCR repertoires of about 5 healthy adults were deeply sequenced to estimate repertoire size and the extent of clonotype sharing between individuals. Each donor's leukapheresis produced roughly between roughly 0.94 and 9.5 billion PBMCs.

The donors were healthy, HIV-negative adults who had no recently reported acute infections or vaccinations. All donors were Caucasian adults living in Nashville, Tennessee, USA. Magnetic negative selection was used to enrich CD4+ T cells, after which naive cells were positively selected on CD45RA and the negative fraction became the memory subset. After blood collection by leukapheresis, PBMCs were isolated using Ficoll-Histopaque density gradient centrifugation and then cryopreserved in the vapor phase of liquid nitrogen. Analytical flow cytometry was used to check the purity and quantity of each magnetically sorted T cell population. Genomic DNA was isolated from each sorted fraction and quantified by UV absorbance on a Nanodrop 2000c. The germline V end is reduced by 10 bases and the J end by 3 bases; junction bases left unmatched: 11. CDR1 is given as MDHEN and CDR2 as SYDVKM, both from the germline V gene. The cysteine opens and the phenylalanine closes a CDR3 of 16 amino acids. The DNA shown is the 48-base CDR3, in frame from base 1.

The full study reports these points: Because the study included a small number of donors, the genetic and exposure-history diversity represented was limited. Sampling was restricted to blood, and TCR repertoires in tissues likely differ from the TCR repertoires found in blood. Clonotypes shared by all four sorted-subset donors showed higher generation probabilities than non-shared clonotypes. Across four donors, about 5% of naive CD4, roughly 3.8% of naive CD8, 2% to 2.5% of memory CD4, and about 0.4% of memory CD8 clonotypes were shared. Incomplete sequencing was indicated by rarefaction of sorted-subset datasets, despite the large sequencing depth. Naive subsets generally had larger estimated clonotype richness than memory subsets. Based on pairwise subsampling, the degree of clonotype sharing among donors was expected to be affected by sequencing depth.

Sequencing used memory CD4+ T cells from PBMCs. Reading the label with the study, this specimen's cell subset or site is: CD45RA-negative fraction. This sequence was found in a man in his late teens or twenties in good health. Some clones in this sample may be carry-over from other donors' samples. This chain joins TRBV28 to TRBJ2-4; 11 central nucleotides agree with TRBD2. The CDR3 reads CANSTSGSVGKNIQYF. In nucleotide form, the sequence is TGTGCCAACAGCACTAGCGGGAGTGTCGGCAAAAACATTCAGTACTTC.